This T cell receptor (beta chain) was obtained from a study of T cells in Graves' hyperthyroidism and ophthalmopathy. Template material for amplifying TCR beta CDR3 regions consisted of RNA transcripts. Using the HTBI primer set, a first-round RT-PCR was run on the TCR CDR3. In TCRdb, the multiplex PCR reads were re-called with MiXCR into one record per CDR3 protein. The table lists approximately 380,000 distinct CDR3 sequences, approximately 19% of them singletons. Per germline, CDR1 PRHDT and CDR2 FYEKMQ (reference sequence). The V end was cut by 1 base, the J end by 8 bases, with 11 bases between. The length of the CDR3 is 13 residues. The study, taken as a whole, reports: The model forecast ophthalmopathy, anticipating it by a median around 6.9 months before onset.

In its sample, this clonotype was seen a few times. No antigen is known for it. Uncontrolled infections, other autoimmune diseases, pregnancy or lactation led to exclusion of patients. PBMCs were sourced from more than 7.5 ml fresh peripheral blood. The clonotype comes from a young woman with Graves' hyperthyroidism. Sequenced sample: blood. V and J are TRBV13 and TRBJ1-1; D is unresolved. The DNA for the CDR3 is TGTGCCAGCAGCTTAGTCTCAGTAAGGGAAGCTTTCTTT. This codes for CASSLVSVREAFF. Looking up the rest from reference TRBV13 and TRBJ1-1 gives the full variable domain: AAGVIQSPRHLIKEKRETATLKCYPIPRHDTVYWYQQGPGQDPQFLISFYEKMQSDKGSIPDRFSAQQFSDYHSELNMSSLELGDSALYFCASSLVSVREAFFGQGTRLTVV.